This T cell receptor (beta chain) came from a study of T cells in Graves' hyperthyroidism and ophthalmopathy. Researchers took RNA transcripts and amplified the TCR beta CDR3 regions from them. During a first-round RT-PCR of the TCR CDR3, the HTBI primer set was used. Each CDR3 protein gets one entry after TCRdb re-called the multiplex PCR reads with MiXCR. In the table there are around 610,000 distinct CDR3 sequences, about 15% of which are singletons. The CDR3 is 11 residues long. Per the germline V gene, CDR1 is MNHEY and CDR2 is SVGAGI. With 4 bases removed from V and 3 bases from J, the gap between germline ends came to 4 bases. This clonotype was counted ten times or more.

The chain has TRBV6-5 and TRBJ2-7; no clear D gene. Material: blood. This clonotype originated in a woman aged 40 to 55 with Graves' ophthalmopathy. The CDR3 coding sequence is TGTGCCAGCAGTTCCCACTACGAGCAGTACTTC. As protein: CASSSHYEQYF.